The table lists the clone carrying this T cell receptor beta chain with a count of one. Germline CDR1 is SQVTM and CDR2 is ANQGSEA. J was trimmed by 8 bases and V by 7 bases; bases with no gene match: 7. This CDR3 region has 12 residues. The data were taken from a study of high-grade serous ovarian cancer treatment subgroups. TCRdb's copy holds only in-frame clones and misses some; the assay was immunoSEQ multiplex PCR. This table holds around 37,000 clones, around three quarters found once. Tumor tissue was taken before any definitive surgery or chemotherapy was given. The V call is TRBV29-1, the J call TRBJ1-2, with 10 bases that match TRBD1. The TCR was taken from a human donor with high-grade serous ovarian cancer. The sequenced material came from tumor tissue. CDR3 nucleotide sequence: TGCAGCGCCCAGACAGGGGGCGGAGGCTACACCTTC. Translating gives CSAQTGGGGYTF.